The sequence of this T cell receptor (beta chain) was determined in a study of Tregs in tolerant kidney transplant recipients. Study-wide results and limits: This study did not directly address biological reproducibility. Tregs expanded with activated donor B cells seemed most donor-specific.

Turning to this clone: Its antigen is unidentified.

This CDR3 contains 14 residues. V lost 4 bases, J lost 6 bases, and 16 bases lay in between. Germline CDR1 reads SQVTM; CDR2 reads ANQGSEA. Recipients received nonmyeloablative bone marrow transplants from related graft donors, with transient mixed chimerism. Unstimulated regulatory T cells (CD4+CD25+CD127-), CD4+CD25- non-regulatory cells, CD4 and CD8 cells were FACS-sorted from thawed PBMCs. Generated by immunoSEQ multiplex PCR, the TCRdb table keeps only in-frame clones and is missing some. Here the sample spans approximately 82,000 clones, 80% to 95% being singletons. The source of this sequence is a human patient who received a combined kidney and bone marrow transplant. Some of the T cells might come from the graft donor. The sample here was CD4+ T cells from blood (PBMCs), taken 12 months after the transplant. V is TRBV29-1 and J is TRBJ2-1; D call uncertain. The CDR3 region is CSVASRLRGNEQFF. CDR3 nucleotides: TGCAGCGTTGCCTCTAGGCTTCGTGGCAATGAGCAGTTCTTC.